One and the same sample provided the 30 T cell receptor beta chains below, sequenced in a study of cytomegalovirus exposure and HLA in healthy donors. This PCR relied on a set of 60 Vbeta primers and 13 Jbeta primers. Here immunoSEQ multiplex PCR was the method, and the copy in TCRdb shows in-frame clones only, minus some. The data show some 270,000 clones, with 80% seen just once and roughly 0.3% held by the top ten. Sequencing was carried out using PBMCs. The source is a girl aged 2 to 10 in good health and CMV-seronegative.

In DNA, the CDR3 is TGTGCCAGCAGCTTAGACCCACTGTACGAGCAGTACTTC. Amino acid sequence: CASSLDPLYEQYF. The chain recombines TRBV7-6 with TRBJ2-7; D is uncertain. The length of the CDR3 is 13 residues. Germline-derived CDR1 and CDR2 are SGHVS and FNYEAQ. V was clipped by 1 base and J by 4 bases, with 8 bases between them.

The chain is built from TRBV4-2 and TRBJ1-5, with D possibly matching TRBD1 (6 bases). V lost 5 bases and J 2 bases, leaving 28 bases between the germline ends. This CDR3 contains 20 residues. Germline V gene data show CDR1 as LGHNA and CDR2 as YNFKEQ. CDR3 amino acids: CASSYGKSRGAGACNQPQHF. The DNA of the CDR3 is TGTGCCAGCAGCTACGGAAAAAGTAGAGGGGCAGGGGCCTGCAATCAGCCCCAGCATTTT.

The rearrangement uses TRBV7-9 and TRBJ1-1; the match to TRBD1 covers 8 bases. Germline-derived CDR1 and CDR2 are SEHNR and FQNEAQ (reference sequence). This CDR3 comprises 17 residues. J lost 0 bases, V lost 4 bases, and 10 bases had no gene match. The DNA for the CDR3 is TGTGCCAGCAGCTCAACCGGGACAGGCTTCATGAACACTGAAGCTTTCTTT. It is translated as CASSSTGTGFMNTEAFF.

The rearrangement joins TRBV30 to TRBJ1-5; 7 nucleotides agree with TRBD1. With V trimmed by 2 bases and J by 2 bases, 3 bases remained unmatched. Germline CDR1 is GTSNPN and CDR2 is SVGIG (reference sequence). This CDR3 comprises 14 residues. The CDR3, as DNA: TGTGCCTGGAGTCGAACAGGGGGCAATCAGCCCCAGCATTTT. Translated: CAWSRTGGNQPQHF.

This clone has only a few counts. The rearrangement joins TRBV18 to TRBJ1-1; no firm D call. This CDR3 has 13 residues. V was shortened by 5 bases and J by 3 bases, with 10 bases between the two germline ends. The germline CDR1 and CDR2 sequences are KGHSH and LQKENI. CDR3 sequence: CASSMRSDTEAFF. The CDR3 DNA is TGTGCCAGCTCAATGAGGAGCGACACTGAAGCTTTCTTT.

This clone was seen only a few times. This CDR3 is CASSSSKGSGNTIYF. CDR3 coding DNA: TGTGCCAGCTCCTCTAGCAAGGGTTCTGGAAACACCATATATTTT. The rearrangement joins TRBV28 to TRBJ1-3, with D hard to call. The V gene lost 8 bases and the J gene lost 1 base, with 15 bases spanning the gap. Germline V gene sequence: CDR1 MDHEN, CDR2 SYDVKM. The CDR3 has 15 residues. The whole variable domain, remainder taken from reference TRBV28 and TRBJ1-3, is DVKVTQSSRYLVKRTGEKVFLECVQDMDHENMFWYRQDPGLGLRLIYFSYDVKMKEKGDIPEGYSVSREKKERFSLILESASTNQTSMYLCASSSSKGSGNTIYFGEGSWLTVV.

The chain links TRBV13 to TRBJ2-5; D perhaps matches TRBD1 (5 bases). The germline V and J ends were trimmed by 6 bases and 5 bases, with 16 bases remaining between them. From germline, CDR1 is PRHDT and CDR2 FYEKMQ (reference sequence). The CDR3 extends over 14 amino acids. CDR3: CASREAGLSETQYF. The DNA of the CDR3 is TGTGCCAGCAGAGAAGCAGGGTTGTCGGAGACCCAGTACTTC.

The chain links TRBV5-1 to TRBJ1-6, with D perhaps TRBD1 (6 bases). V lost 6 bases and J 9 bases, leaving 25 bases between the germline ends. The CDR3 is made up of 17 amino acids. CDR1 and CDR2 from the germline V gene are SGHRS and YFSETQ. CDR3 nucleotides: TGCGCCAGCACCACTCACAGAGGACAGCATCCCCGTTCACCCCTCCACTTT. Translated: CASTTHRGQHPRSPLHF.

This chain connects TRBV6-1 to TRBJ1-1; D is unclear. Germline assignment: CDR1 MNHNS and CDR2 SASEGT. Trimming took 4 bases from V and 1 from J, leaving 13 bases between them. The length of the CDR3 is 15 residues. The CDR3 DNA is TGTGCCAGCAGTGTTCGGGAGATGAGGAACACTGAAGCTTTCTTT. Translating gives CASSVREMRNTEAFF.

This clone showed up just a few times. The rearrangement links TRBV9 to TRBJ1-2; possibly TRBD1 for D (5 bases). The CDR3 runs to 15 residues. Germline V gene data show CDR1 as SGDLS and CDR2 as YYNGEE. V lost 4 bases and J 5 bases, leaving 18 bases between the germline ends. This chain's CDR3 is CASSPWPGYSYGYTF. CDR3 bases: TGTGCCAGCAGCCCGTGGCCAGGGTATTCTTATGGCTACACCTTC.

The chain combines TRBV4-1 with TRBJ1-5; 8 bases agree with TRBD1. Germline CDR1 MGHRA, CDR2 YSYEKL. J gave up 5 bases and V 4 bases, and 7 bases lay outside the gene matches. The CDR3 is 15 residues long. The CDR3 is CASSPGQGWDQPQHF. Written as DNA, the CDR3 is TGCGCCAGCAGCCCCGGACAGGGTTGGGATCAGCCCCAGCATTTT.

The chain links TRBV9 to TRBJ1-5; D not resolved. Germline CDR1 reads SGDLS; CDR2 reads YYNGEE. The germline V and J ends were trimmed by 0 bases and 4 bases, with 11 bases remaining between them. There are 15 residues in the CDR3. CDR3 sequence: CASSVDPGFNQPQHF. The CDR3 DNA reads TGTGCCAGCAGCGTAGACCCGGGGTTTAATCAGCCCCAGCATTTT.

The chain combines TRBV5-1 with TRBJ2-2; 9 bases match TRBD1. V shed 0 bases and J 7 bases; nucleotides not matched to a gene: 4. Germline V lookup: CDR1 SGHRS, CDR2 YFSETQ. The CDR3 consists of 15 residues. CDR3 residues: CASSLERTGDGELFF. As DNA, the CDR3 is TGCGCCAGCAGCTTGGAGCGGACAGGGGACGGGGAGCTGTTTTTT.

The V call is TRBV4-2, the J call TRBJ2-7, with TRBD2 identical over 7 bases. The CDR3 runs to 16 residues. CDR1 and CDR2 from the germline V gene are LGHNA and YNFKEQ. V shed 1 base and J 6 bases; nucleotides not matched to a gene: 12. CDR3 region: CASSQGGLGGGREQYF. CDR3 nucleotides: TGTGCCAGCAGCCAAGGGGGCTTGGGGGGGGGTCGCGAGCAGTACTTC.

This chain links TRBV11-2 with TRBJ1-4; D might be TRBD1 (6 bases). Trimming cost V 1 base and J 2 bases, with 14 bases left between them. Germline V gives CDR1 SGHAT, CDR2 FQNNGV. The CDR3 runs to 17 residues. The CDR3 DNA follows: TGTGCCAGCAGCTTAGGGAAAAACAGGGTTACTAATGAAAAACTGTTTTTT. Protein product: CASSLGKNRVTNEKLFF. The variable domain in full, completed from reference TRBV11-2 and TRBJ1-4, reads EAGVAQSPRYKIIEKRQSVAFWCNPISGHATLYWYQQILGQGPKLLIQFQNNGVVDDSQLPKDRFSAERLKGVDSTLKIQPAKLEDSAVYLCASSLGKNRVTNEKLFFGSGTQLSVL.

This clone is a singleton in its sample. The chain carries TRBV7-8 and TRBJ2-2, with D possibly matching TRBD2 (5 bases). Trimming removed 3 bases from V and 6 bases from J, with 14 bases in between. Germline V gene data show CDR1 as SGHVS and CDR2 as FQNEAQ. The length of the CDR3 is 15 residues. CDR3 region: CASSFPTSGSGELFF. CDR3 coding DNA: TGTGCCAGCAGCTTTCCCACTAGTGGGTCCGGGGAGCTGTTTTTT.

The chain carries TRBV11-1 and TRBJ2-1; TRBD2 matches 13 bases. Germline loops: CDR1 SGHAT, CDR2 FQDESV (reference sequence). The CDR3 covers 17 residues. The V segment lost 5 bases and the J segment 5 bases; nucleotides outside the gene matches: 9. CDR3 sequence reads: CASSHPGLAGENNEQFF. The CDR3 DNA sequence: TGTGCCAGCAGCCACCCCGGACTAGCGGGGGAAAACAATGAGCAGTTCTTC.

The chain links TRBV9 to TRBJ2-1; TRBD2 matches at 7 bases. This CDR3 has 14 amino acids. V dropped 4 bases and J dropped 3; count of bases not matched to a gene: 4. CDR1 is SGDLS and CDR2 is YYNGEE in the germline V gene. CDR3 DNA sequence: TGTGCCAGCAGCAGGGCTAGCGGCTACAATGAGCAGTTCTTC. Translation: CASSRASGYNEQFF.

The chain recombines TRBV6-1 with TRBJ1-1; D gene ambiguous. The V end was cut by 7 bases, the J end by 0 bases, with 12 bases between. This CDR3 has 14 amino acids. CDR1 and CDR2 from the germline V gene are MNHNS and SASEGT. The CDR3 nucleotides are TGTGCCAGCACCGAGGGAGTCATGAACACTGAAGCTTTCTTT. Amino acids: CASTEGVMNTEAFF.

This clone appeared a single time. This sequence joins TRBV7-6 and TRBJ2-2; tentative D call: TRBD1 (5 bases). Germline V lookup: CDR1 SGHVS, CDR2 FNYEAQ. CDR3 length: 12 amino acids. Trimming left V 5 bases short and J 8 bases short, with 9 bases between. CDR3 in amino acids: CASSAPGGELFF. The CDR3 DNA is TGTGCCAGCAGCGCCCCAGGGGGGGAGCTGTTTTTT.

The rearrangement links TRBV6-1 to TRBJ2-1, with D tentatively TRBD1 (5 bases). Trimming removed 2 bases at V and 10 bases at J, with 6 bases between. CDR3 length: 11 residues. CDR1 MNHNS and CDR2 SASEGT come from the germline V gene. In DNA form, the CDR3 reads TGTGCCAGCAGTGAAAGGACAGAGCAGTTCTTC. This sequence encodes CASSERTEQFF.

This chain links TRBV10-3 with TRBJ1-5; 7 nucleotides agree with TRBD1. J lost 3 bases, V lost 4 bases, and 6 bases had no gene match. This CDR3 is built from 15 residues. Per the germline V gene, CDR1 is ENHRY and CDR2 is SYGVKD. CDR3 sequence: CAISGTGDYNQPQHF. CDR3 in DNA: TGTGCCATCAGTGGGACAGGCGACTACAATCAGCCCCAGCATTTT.

The rearrangement joins TRBV4-1 to TRBJ2-5; D call uncertain. Trimming removed 1 base from V and 7 bases from J, with 4 bases in between. This CDR3 region has 11 residues. The germline V gene encodes CDR1 MGHRA and CDR2 YSYEKL. CDR3 region: CASSQAGTQYF. The CDR3, as DNA: TGCGCCAGCAGCCAAGCGGGGACCCAGTACTTC.

The chain is built from TRBV9 and TRBJ1-6; 7 bases map to TRBD1. Per the germline V gene, CDR1 is SGDLS and CDR2 is YYNGEE. This CDR3 has 16 residues. V dropped 0 bases and J dropped 9; count of bases not matched to a gene: 9. The CDR3 sequence: CASSVVGAAGGSPLHF. The CDR3 DNA sequence: TGTGCCAGCAGCGTAGTGGGGGCGGCAGGGGGTTCACCCCTCCACTTT.

This clone occurred a few times. J is TRBJ2-2 and V is TRBV6-5; unclear D gene. V lost 9 bases and J 2 bases, leaving 13 bases between the germline ends. This CDR3 has 14 amino acids. CDR1 MNHEY and CDR2 SVGAGI come from the germline V gene. The CDR3 nucleotides read TGTGCCAGTGGCCTCTCCTTAAACACCGGGGAGCTGTTTTTT. This encodes CASGLSLNTGELFF.

V and J are TRBV5-8 and TRBJ1-6, with a weak D call TRBD1 (5 bases). The V and J ends lost 0 bases and 0 bases respectively, with 10 bases between them. The CDR3 sequence is 17 residues long. Looked up from germline, CDR1 is SGHTS and CDR2 is YDEGEE. CDR3 amino acids: CASSLARGNSYNSPLHF. In DNA, the CDR3 is TGTGCCAGCAGCTTGGCGCGGGGGAACTCCTATAATTCACCCCTCCACTTT.

The chain joins TRBV30 to TRBJ1-2; no clear D. Trimming removed 0 bases at V and 4 bases at J, with 12 bases between. The CDR3 covers 14 residues. CDR1 and CDR2 (germline): GTSNPN, SVGIG (reference sequence). The CDR3 nucleotides read TGTGCCTGGAGTGTTACAGACCTCAGCTATGGCTACACCTTC. The encoded protein is CAWSVTDLSYGYTF.

The chain joins TRBV19 to TRBJ2-3; D may be TRBD2 (5 bases). Germline V gene lookup returns CDR1 LNHDA and CDR2 SQIVND (reference sequence). Trimming removed 9 bases from V and 2 bases from J, with 12 bases in between. This CDR3 comprises 13 residues. CDR3 in amino acids: CAREGANTDTQYF. The CDR3 DNA follows: TGTGCCAGAGAGGGAGCGAACACAGATACGCAGTATTTT.

This chain uses TRBV5-8 with TRBJ2-7; TRBD2 is a possible D gene (5 bases). Germline-derived CDR1 and CDR2 are SGHTS and YDEGEE. V was trimmed by 1 base and J by 3 bases, leaving 17 bases between them. The CDR3 length is 16 residues. The CDR3 nucleotides are TGTGCCAGCAGCTTGAATAACGGGGATTCAGTCTACGAGCAGTACTTC. Its protein product is CASSLNNGDSVYEQYF.

J is TRBJ2-2 and V is TRBV2; TRBD1 matches at 11 bases. The CDR3 consists of 15 residues. Germline trimming cut 4 bases from V and 6 bases from J; bases unmatched to any gene: 4. Germline CDR1 SNHLY, CDR2 FYNNEI. The CDR3 reads CASSGTGGPSGELFF. CDR3 in DNA: TGTGCCAGCAGTGGGACAGGGGGCCCTTCCGGGGAGCTGTTTTTT.